A single sample gave rise to the 31 T cell receptor beta chains below, sequenced in a study of shared T cell receptors in the human thymus. Data came from immunoSEQ multiplex PCR; TCRdb stores just in-frame clones and leaves some out. Among 550,000 to 800,000 clones listed, approximately 83% were seen once. These data also formed part of another study, on human thymus T cells.

Input material: thymocytes. The origin of the receptors is a girl under three years old with a congenital heart defect.

CDR3 nucleotide sequence: TGTGCCAGCAGCAAAGAGGTCGGGACAGGGGTCGGAGATACGCAGTATTTT. This encodes CASSKEVGTGVGDTQYF. This chain uses TRBV21-1 with TRBJ2-3; the DNA was not compared with TRBD1, the D call given in the table. TRBV21-1 is shown as a pseudogene. The CDR3 sequence is 17 residues long.

J is TRBJ1-1 and V is TRBV28, with TRBD1 matching 8 bases. The CDR3 has 20 residues. V shed 5 bases, J shed 3 bases, and the junction held 23 bases outside the gene matches. The germline CDR1 and CDR2 sequences are MDHEN and SYDVKM. The CDR3 reads CASSRIPGQGVRGCDTEAFF. Here the CDR3 DNA reads TGTGCCAGCAGTCGCATCCCCGGACAGGGTGTGCGGGGGTGCGACACTGAAGCTTTCTTT.

The rearrangement joins TRBV28 to TRBJ1-5; D is undetermined. The V gene's germline CDR1 is MDHEN and CDR2 SYDVKM. The CDR3 runs 15 residues. Trimming removed 10 bases at V and 5 bases at J, with 21 bases between. CDR3 DNA sequence: TGTGCCACGTCGGTGGAGGCCGTAACGGATCAGCCCCAGCATTTT. Protein: CATSVEAVTDQPQHF.

The genes are TRBV4-1 and TRBJ2-2; tentative D call: TRBD2 (5 bases). V lost 1 base and J 0 bases, leaving 12 bases between the germline ends. The germline gives CDR1 MGHRA, CDR2 YSYEKL. The CDR3 runs to 17 residues. CDR3 DNA sequence: TGCGCCAGCAGCCAAGGTGTTGAGGGCACGAACACCGGGGAGCTGTTTTTT. Its translation is CASSQGVEGTNTGELFF.

The genes are TRBV19 and TRBJ2-4; 14 positions match TRBD2. The ends lost 6 bases at V and 0 bases at J; junction bases unmatched: 7. Germline CDR1 reads LNHDA; CDR2 reads SQIVND (reference sequence). The CDR3 contains 18 residues. The CDR3 bases are TGTGCCAGTAGGTGGACTAGCGGGGGGATATTAGCCAAAAACATTCAGTACTTC. It translates to CASRWTSGGILAKNIQYF.

This sequence joins TRBV15 and TRBJ1-5; 8 bases fit TRBD1. The CDR3 extends over 14 amino acids. Looked up from germline, CDR1 is LNHNV and CDR2 is YYDKDF (reference sequence). Trimming took 9 bases from V and 1 from J; bases not matched to a gene: 5. This CDR3 reads CATRTGRSNQPQHF. The CDR3 DNA reads as TGTGCCACACGGACAGGGAGGAGCAATCAGCCCCAGCATTTT. Based on the CDR3 plus reference TRBV15 and TRBJ1-5, the full variable domain is DAMVIQNPRYQVTQFGKPVTLSCSQTLNHNVMYWYQQKSSQAPKLLFHYYDKDFNNEADTPDNFQSRRPNTSFCFLDIRSPGLGDTAMYLCATRTGRSNQPQHFGDGTRLSIL.

This clone was seen just once. The rearrangement uses TRBV4-3 and TRBJ2-3; D possibly corresponds to TRBD1 (6 bases). Trimming shortened V by 1 base and J by 6 bases, and 8 bases separated the two germline ends. This CDR3 is 13 amino acids long. Looked up from germline, CDR1 is LGHNA and CDR2 is YSLEER. CDR3 amino acids: CASSQVRGDTQYF. CDR3 in DNA: TGCGCCAGCAGCCAAGTCAGGGGTGATACGCAGTATTTT.

The V call is TRBV7-9, the J call TRBJ1-4; no reliable D call. V lost 2 bases and J lost 5, with 15 bases in between. From germline, CDR1 is SEHNR and CDR2 FQNEAQ (reference sequence). CDR3 length: 16 amino acids. In DNA, the CDR3 is TGTGCCAGCAGCTTATCTCCCGGTCCGCGGAATGAAAAACTGTTTTTT. Translating gives CASSLSPGPRNEKLFF.

The gene calls are TRBV15 and TRBJ2-3; 8 bases are shared with TRBD2. The CDR3 sequence is 16 residues long. Unmatched junction bases numbered 4, after V lost 2 bases and J lost 0 bases. Germline V gene data show CDR1 as LNHNV and CDR2 as YYDKDF (reference sequence). CDR3 sequence reads: CATSRPIAGSTDTQYF. In nucleotides, the CDR3 is TGTGCCACCAGCAGACCCATAGCGGGGAGCACAGATACGCAGTATTTT.

This CDR3 reads CASSLVFLGLADYNEQFF. The CDR3 DNA reads as TGTGCCAGCAGCTTGGTTTTCTTGGGACTAGCGGATTACAATGAGCAGTTCTTC. The chain uses TRBV5-6 and TRBJ2-1; 11 nucleotides match TRBD2. Germline V lookup: CDR1 SGHDT, CDR2 YYEEEE. The CDR3 has 18 amino acids. V trimming: 0 bases; J trimming: 4 bases; junction bases outside the gene matches: 9. Variable domain in full (rest from reference TRBV5-6 and TRBJ2-1): DAGVTQSPTHLIKTRGQQVTLRCSPKSGHDTVSWYQQALGQGPQFIFQYYEEEERQRGNFPDRFSGHQFPNYSSELNVNALLLGDSALYLCASSLVFLGLADYNEQFFGPGTRLTVL.

The rearrangement joins TRBV25-1 to TRBJ2-1; D not resolved. The CDR3 runs to 18 residues. The V gene lost 4 bases and the J gene lost 1 base, with 20 bases spanning the gap. Germline V gene data show CDR1 as MGHDK and CDR2 as SYGVNS. CDR3 protein: CASSGPSVGGRSYNEQFF. CDR3 DNA: TGTGCCAGCAGTGGGCCCAGCGTCGGCGGTAGGTCCTACAATGAGCAGTTCTTC.

V gene TRBV28 combines with J gene TRBJ2-2, with TRBD1 matching 8 bases. The CDR3 runs to 15 residues. V was pared by 2 bases and J by 5 bases, with 4 bases of the junction left unmatched. Germline lookup yields CDR1 MDHEN and CDR2 SYDVKM. The CDR3 DNA sequence: TGTGCCAGCAGTTTAGTGGACAGGGCAACCGGGGAGCTGTTTTTT. This gives the protein CASSLVDRATGELFF.

The chain recombines TRBV18 with TRBJ1-2, with D unclear. V lost 0 bases and J 0 bases, leaving 17 bases between the germline ends. There are 18 residues in the CDR3. Germline V gives CDR1 KGHSH, CDR2 LQKENI. CDR3 nucleotides: TGTGCCAGCTCACCACCGGAGGTCCCGCCCGGGGCTAACTATGGCTACACCTTC. The encoded protein is CASSPPEVPPGANYGYTF.

The chain carries TRBV2 and TRBJ1-3; D is perhaps TRBD1 (6 bases). The V gene lost 7 bases and the J gene lost 9 bases, with 28 bases spanning the gap. The length of the CDR3 is 17 residues. Germline assignment: CDR1 SNHLY and CDR2 FYNNEI. The CDR3: CASKKHPSQQGLCTIYF. The CDR3 region has the DNA TGTGCCAGCAAAAAACACCCGAGTCAACAGGGTTTATGCACCATATATTTT. Supplemented by reference TRBV2 and TRBJ1-3, the full variable domain reads EPEVTQTPSHQVTQMGQEVILRCVPISNHLYFYWYRQILGQKVEFLVSFYNNEISEKSEIFDDQFSVERPDGSNFTLKIRSTKLEDSAMYFCASKKHPSQQGLCTIYFGEGSWLTVV.

The chain is built from TRBV7-2 and TRBJ2-1, with TRBD1 as a possible D gene (5 bases). Trimming cost V 5 bases and J 3 bases, with 8 bases left between them. The CDR3 is made up of 13 amino acids. Germline lookup yields CDR1 SGHTA and CDR2 FQGNSA. The CDR3 sequence: CASSPGHYNEQFF. In nucleotides, the CDR3 is TGTGCCAGCAGCCCAGGACACTACAATGAGCAGTTCTTC.

CDR3 nucleotides: TGTGCCAGCAGCACTCAGACTAGCGGGGGCCCTCGGTGTGCGCAGTATTTT. It translates to CASSTQTSGGPRCAQYF. The chain is built from TRBV9 and TRBJ2-3; 12 positions match TRBD2. Germline CDR1 reads SGDLS; CDR2 reads YYNGEE. The CDR3 has 17 amino acids. Germline trimming cut 4 bases from V and 10 bases from J; bases unmatched to any gene: 16.

This sequence joins TRBV27 and TRBJ2-1; 7 nucleotides agree with TRBD2. The CDR3 is made up of 14 amino acids. V lost 9 bases and J lost 5; bases outside the gene matches: 10. The germline CDR1 and CDR2 sequences are MNHEY and SMNVEV (reference sequence). The DNA of the CDR3 is TGTGCCAGTTCTCGGGAGGCTGGCCACAATGAGCAGTTCTTC. Its protein product is CASSREAGHNEQFF.

The DNA of the CDR3 is TGTGCCAGCAGCTTTGAGGGGAGGACCGGGGAGCTGTTTTTT. Translated: CASSFEGRTGELFF. The chain couples TRBV5-5 to TRBJ2-2; D may be TRBD2 (6 bases). The CDR3 runs to 14 residues. V lost 2 bases and J 5 bases, leaving 10 bases between the germline ends. Germline CDR1 is SGHKS and CDR2 is YYEKEE (reference sequence).

CDR3 residues: CASRRGKGPSYGYTF. Here the CDR3 DNA reads TGTGCCAGCAGGAGGGGGAAGGGGCCTAGCTATGGCTACACCTTC. The rearrangement links TRBV27 to TRBJ1-2; a weak D match, TRBD1 (6 bases). V was clipped by 6 bases and J by 4 bases, with 18 bases between them. The CDR3 totals 15 residues. Germline CDR1 MNHEY, CDR2 SMNVEV (reference sequence).

The J gene is TRBJ2-2, the V gene TRBV7-2, with 8 bases fitting TRBD1. Germline V gene lookup returns CDR1 SGHTA and CDR2 FQGNSA. The CDR3 is made up of 18 amino acids. J was trimmed by 1 base and V by 7 bases; bases with no gene match: 14. The CDR3, as DNA: TGTGCCAGCACCAACTATTCCAGGGGGCGAAGGAACACCGGGGAGCTGTTTTTT. This translates into CASTNYSRGRRNTGELFF.

The chain combines TRBV10-1 with TRBJ1-6; 7 bases are a match to TRBD1. There are 16 residues in the CDR3. Germline CDR1 and CDR2: WNHNN and SYGVQD (reference sequence). With V trimmed by 10 bases and J by 2 bases, 11 bases remained unmatched. The CDR3 loop is CAISRDREPYNSPLHF. Here the CDR3 DNA reads TGCGCCATCTCCCGTGACAGGGAACCCTATAATTCACCCCTCCACTTT.

The J gene is TRBJ2-3, the V gene TRBV27; 12 bases fit TRBD2. CDR1 is MNHEY and CDR2 is SMNVEV in the germline V gene (reference sequence). The CDR3 covers 19 residues. Unmatched junction bases numbered 14, after V lost 5 bases and J lost 2 bases. Here the CDR3 reads CASSPCGPSGGAYTDTQYF. CDR3 bases: TGTGCCAGCAGTCCCTGCGGTCCTAGCGGGGGGGCCTACACAGATACGCAGTATTTT.

The chain has TRBV6-4 and TRBJ2-2, with 7 bases that match TRBD1. CDR1 and CDR2 (germline): MRHNA, SNTAGT. The CDR3 is 16 amino acids. Germline trimming cut 6 bases from V and 4 bases from J; bases unmatched to any gene: 11. CDR3 coding DNA: TGTGCCAGCAGCGACCTACCGGGACAGAGCACCGGGGAGCTGTTTTTT. It specifies CASSDLPGQSTGELFF.

This clone was recorded once. The rearrangement joins TRBV7-2 to TRBJ1-6; the D is unclear. Germline V gives CDR1 SGHTA, CDR2 FQGNSA. The CDR3 is 15 residues long. V was cut by 6 bases and J by 7 bases, with 16 bases left in between. The CDR3 reads CASRPVGVGNSPLHF. DNA for the CDR3: TGTGCCAGCAGGCCTGTCGGGGTTGGGAATTCACCCCTCCACTTT. Using reference TRBV7-2 and TRBJ1-6 for the parts outside the CDR3, the full variable domain is GAGVSQSPSNKVTEKGKDVELRCDPISGHTALYWYRQSLGQGLEFLIYFQGNSAPDKSGLPSDRFSAERTGGSVSTLTIQRTQQEDSAVYLCASRPVGVGNSPLHFGNGTRLTVT.

The chain carries TRBV7-2 and TRBJ2-7; 9 bases agree with TRBD2. Looked up from germline, CDR1 is SGHTA and CDR2 is FQGNSA. This CDR3 comprises 16 residues. V was clipped by 6 bases and J by 7 bases; unmatched bases: 16. The CDR3 reads CASRFSLSSGVGEQYF. CDR3 DNA: TGTGCCAGCAGATTCAGCCTGTCTAGCGGGGTTGGGGAGCAGTACTTC.

The V call is TRBV7-4, the J call TRBJ2-2; unclear D gene. The CDR3 has 14 residues. CDR1 and CDR2 from the germline V gene are SGHVT and SQSDAQ. V was pared by 5 bases and J by 4 bases, with 11 bases between. Here the CDR3 DNA reads TGTGCCAGCAGCCCCCTCTTCCCCACCGGGGAGCTGTTTTTT. Protein sequence: CASSPLFPTGELFF.

V usage is TRBV6-5 and J usage is TRBJ1-2; 7 bases are shared with TRBD1. The CDR3 covers 15 residues. Germline V lookup: CDR1 MNHEY, CDR2 SVGAGI. V lost 4 bases, J lost 5 bases, and 10 bases stayed unmatched. CDR3 sequence: CASSFLRGGSYGYTF. CDR3 sequence (DNA): TGTGCCAGCAGTTTCCTACGAGGGGGCTCTTATGGCTACACCTTC.

The chain recombines TRBV4-3 with TRBJ1-1; D is possibly TRBD1 (5 bases). Trimming removed 0 bases from V and 0 bases from J, with 23 bases in between. The CDR3 consists of 20 residues. Germline V gives CDR1 LGHNA, CDR2 YSLEER. The CDR3 DNA follows: TGCGCCAGCAGCCAAGATGAGAGATTTCAGGGCGCCCGGATGAACACTGAAGCTTTCTTT. It codes for CASSQDERFQGARMNTEAFF.

This clone has only a few counts. The J gene is TRBJ1-2, the V gene TRBV7-8; 7 nucleotides agree with TRBD1. The CDR3 contains 16 residues. V gave up 4 bases and J gave up 2 bases; unmatched junction bases: 10. Germline loops: CDR1 SGHVS, CDR2 FQNEAQ. CDR3 DNA sequence: TGTGCCAGCAGCTCCCTCTTATCGACAGGGAACTATGGCTACACCTTC. This translates into CASSSLLSTGNYGYTF.

The chain uses TRBV7-9 and TRBJ1-5; TRBD1 matches 7 bases. Germline CDR1 is SEHNR and CDR2 is FQNEAQ (reference sequence). The junction had 4 bases not matched to a gene; V was cut back by 4 bases and J by 10 bases. The CDR3 loop spans 12 amino acids. CDR3 amino acids: CASSYRTGPQHF. The DNA of the CDR3 is TGTGCCAGCAGCTACCGGACAGGACCCCAGCATTTT.

Only one count was recorded for this clone. The rearrangement uses TRBV28 and TRBJ1-1, with 9 bases aligning to TRBD1. V dropped 6 bases and J dropped 7; count of bases not matched to a gene: 12. This CDR3 has 15 residues. The V gene's germline CDR1 is MDHEN and CDR2 SYDVKM. For the CDR3, the DNA is TGTGCCAGCAGCCAACAGGGGGCGATACCAGTTGAAGCTTTCTTT. It specifies CASSQQGAIPVEAFF.